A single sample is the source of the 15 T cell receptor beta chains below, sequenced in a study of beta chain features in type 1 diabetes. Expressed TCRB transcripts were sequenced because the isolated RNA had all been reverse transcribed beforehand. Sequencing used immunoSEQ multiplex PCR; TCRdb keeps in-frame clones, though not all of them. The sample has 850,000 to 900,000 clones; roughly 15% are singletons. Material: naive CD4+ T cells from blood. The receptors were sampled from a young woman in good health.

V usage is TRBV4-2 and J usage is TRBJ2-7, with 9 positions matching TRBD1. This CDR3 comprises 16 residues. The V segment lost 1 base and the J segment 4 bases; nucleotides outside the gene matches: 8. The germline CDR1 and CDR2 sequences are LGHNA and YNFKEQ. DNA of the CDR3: TGTGCCAGCAGCCAAGCAACGGGACAGGGTCTTTACGAGCAGTACTTC. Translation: CASSQATGQGLYEQYF.

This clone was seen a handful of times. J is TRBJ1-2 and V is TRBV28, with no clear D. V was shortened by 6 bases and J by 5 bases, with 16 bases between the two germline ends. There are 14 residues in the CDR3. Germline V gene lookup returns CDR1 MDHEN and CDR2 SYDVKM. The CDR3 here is CASSHINQAYGYTF. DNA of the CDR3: TGTGCCAGCAGCCACATAAATCAGGCTTATGGCTACACCTTC.

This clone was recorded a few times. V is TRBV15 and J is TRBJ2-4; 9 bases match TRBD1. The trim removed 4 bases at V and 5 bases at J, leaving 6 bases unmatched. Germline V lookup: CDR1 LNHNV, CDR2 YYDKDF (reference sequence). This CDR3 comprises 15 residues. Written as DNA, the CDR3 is TGTGCCACCAGCATAAACAGGGGGCCGGAAAACATTCAGTACTTC. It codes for CATSINRGPENIQYF.

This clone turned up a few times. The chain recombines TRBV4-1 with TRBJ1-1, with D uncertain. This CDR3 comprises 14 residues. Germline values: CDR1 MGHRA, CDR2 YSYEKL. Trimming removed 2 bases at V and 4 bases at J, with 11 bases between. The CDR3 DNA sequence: TGCGCCAGCAGCCAAATCGTATTTCCCACTGAAGCTTTCTTT. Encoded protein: CASSQIVFPTEAFF.

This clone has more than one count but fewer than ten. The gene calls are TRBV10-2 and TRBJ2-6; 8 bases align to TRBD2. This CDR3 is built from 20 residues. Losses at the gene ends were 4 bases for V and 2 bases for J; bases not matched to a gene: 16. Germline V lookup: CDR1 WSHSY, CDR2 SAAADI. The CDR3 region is CASSAETGTRALAGANVLTF. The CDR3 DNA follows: TGCGCCAGCAGTGCTGAGACCGGGACTAGGGCCCTCGCTGGGGCCAACGTCCTGACTTTC.

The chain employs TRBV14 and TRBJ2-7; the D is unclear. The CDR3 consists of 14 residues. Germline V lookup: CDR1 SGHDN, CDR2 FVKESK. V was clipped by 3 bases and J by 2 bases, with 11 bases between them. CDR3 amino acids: CASSQGYSTYEQYF. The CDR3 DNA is TGTGCCAGCAGCCAGGGGTATTCGACCTACGAGCAGTACTTC.

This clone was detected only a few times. CDR3 loop: CASSPRTSGKNEQYF. As DNA, the CDR3 is TGTGCCAGTAGTCCTAGGACTAGCGGGAAGAACGAGCAGTACTTC. The chain employs TRBV19 and TRBJ2-7; the match to TRBD2 covers 12 bases. CDR3 length equals 15 residues. The ends lost 5 bases at V and 5 bases at J; junction bases unmatched: 7. In germline, CDR1 is LNHDA, CDR2 SQIVND (reference sequence).

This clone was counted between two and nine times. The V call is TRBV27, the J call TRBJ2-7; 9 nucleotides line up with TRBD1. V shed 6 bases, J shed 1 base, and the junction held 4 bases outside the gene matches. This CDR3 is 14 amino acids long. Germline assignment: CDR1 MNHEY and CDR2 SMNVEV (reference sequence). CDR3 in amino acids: CASSWTGVSYEQYF. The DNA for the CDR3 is TGTGCCAGCAGCTGGACAGGGGTTTCCTACGAGCAGTACTTC.

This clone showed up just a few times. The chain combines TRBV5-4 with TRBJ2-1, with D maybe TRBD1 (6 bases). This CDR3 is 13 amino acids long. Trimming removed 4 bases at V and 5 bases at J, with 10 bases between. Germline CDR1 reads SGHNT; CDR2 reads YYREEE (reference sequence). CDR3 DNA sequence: TGTGCCAGCAGCGTCGGACAGAACAATGAGCAGTTCTTC. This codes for CASSVGQNNEQFF.

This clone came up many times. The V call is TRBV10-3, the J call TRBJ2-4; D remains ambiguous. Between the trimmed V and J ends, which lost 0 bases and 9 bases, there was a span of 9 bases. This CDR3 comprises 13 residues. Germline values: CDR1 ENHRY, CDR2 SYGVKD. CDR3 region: CAISESELGIQYF. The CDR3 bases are TGTGCCATCAGTGAGTCGGAGCTAGGCATTCAGTACTTC.

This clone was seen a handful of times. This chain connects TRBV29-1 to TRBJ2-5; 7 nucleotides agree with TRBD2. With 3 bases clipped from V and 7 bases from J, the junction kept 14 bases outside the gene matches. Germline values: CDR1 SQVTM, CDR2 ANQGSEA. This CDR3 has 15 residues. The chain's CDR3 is CSVDLRASGDGTQYF. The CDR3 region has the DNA TGCAGCGTTGACCTCCGGGCTAGCGGTGATGGGACCCAGTACTTC.

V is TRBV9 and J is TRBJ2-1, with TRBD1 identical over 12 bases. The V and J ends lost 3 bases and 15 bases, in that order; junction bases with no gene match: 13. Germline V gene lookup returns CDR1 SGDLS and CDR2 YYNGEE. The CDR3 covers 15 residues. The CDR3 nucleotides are TGTGCCAGCAGCGGGACCGGGACAGGGGGCGGCAAACGGTTCTTC. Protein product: CASSGTGTGGGKRFF.

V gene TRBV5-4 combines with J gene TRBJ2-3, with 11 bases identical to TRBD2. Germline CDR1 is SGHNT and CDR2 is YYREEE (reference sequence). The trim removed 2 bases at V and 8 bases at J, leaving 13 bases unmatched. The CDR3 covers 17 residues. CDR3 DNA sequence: TGTGCCAGCAGCTTACCCAACTCGGGACTAGCGGCACTTACGCAGTATTTT. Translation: CASSLPNSGLAALTQYF.

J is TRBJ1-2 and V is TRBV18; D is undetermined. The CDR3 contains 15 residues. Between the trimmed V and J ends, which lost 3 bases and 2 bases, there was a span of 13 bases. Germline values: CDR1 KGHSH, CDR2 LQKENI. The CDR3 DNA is TGTGCCAGCTCACCCCCAAGGGAGCGCAACTATGGCTACACCTTC. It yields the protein CASSPPRERNYGYTF.

The CDR3: CASSQVYSARGAISGANVLTF. The CDR3 nucleotides are TGCGCCAGCAGCCAAGTCTACTCTGCACGGGGAGCAATATCTGGGGCCAACGTCCTGACTTTC. The gene calls are TRBV4-3 and TRBJ2-6, with D possibly TRBD2 on 5 matching bases. Trimming left V 1 base short and J 1 base short, with 23 bases between. This CDR3 is 21 amino acids long. Germline V CDR1 and CDR2: LGHNA, YSLEER.